This entry lists 30 T cell receptor beta chains sequenced from one sample in a study of T cell clonality in common variable immunodeficiency. Method: immunoSEQ multiplex PCR; TCRdb's copy keeps in-frame clones and lacks some. This repertoire holds around 50,000 clones, and none appear only once. Sequenced material: peripheral blood mononuclear cells. The receptors stem from a person aged 18 to 70 in good health.

This clone showed up many times. The read falls 3 residues short of the CDR3 end, and the missing part is taken from the germline J gene. This sequence joins TRBV19 and TRBJ1-2; the match to TRBD1 covers 7 bases. CDR3 length equals 13 residues. Looked up from germline, CDR1 is LNHDA and CDR2 is SQIVND (reference sequence). The CDR3 is CASSSGQWGGYTF. CDR3 DNA (partial): TGTGCCAGTAGCTCGGGACAGTGGGGAGGC.

This clone was observed at least ten times. The read falls 3 residues short of the CDR3 end, and the missing part is taken from the germline J gene. J is TRBJ2-2 and V is TRBV4-2; TRBD2 aligns across 8 bases. This CDR3 spans 14 amino acids. V shed 5 bases and J 4 bases; nucleotides not matched to a gene: 3. The germline V gene has CDR1 LGHNA and CDR2 YNFKEQ. CDR3 loop: CASSVSGSTGELFF. The sequenced part of the CDR3 DNA is TGTGCCAGCAGCGTCAGCGGGAGCACCGGGGAG.

This clone was detected ten times or more. The sequence runs out 3 residues before the end of the CDR3; the remainder is reconstructed from the germline J gene. The rearrangement links TRBV7-2 to TRBJ2-5; TRBD1 or TRBD2 may be the D gene (7 bases each). V lost 8 bases and J 5 bases, leaving 15 bases between the germline ends. This CDR3 contains 13 residues. Germline loops: CDR1 SGHTA, CDR2 FQGNSA. Incomplete CDR3 DNA: TGTGCCAGCGGGGGAGGGGGCTTGGAGACC. Translating gives CASGGGGLET. The entire CDR3 reads CASGGGGLETQYF.

This clone was counted ten times or more. The read halts 3 residues ahead of the CDR3 end, with the missing end drawn from the germline J gene. The rearrangement uses TRBV11-2 and TRBJ2-3; no clear D. Trimming removed 1 base at V and 0 bases at J, with 8 bases between. This CDR3 is 15 amino acids long. Germline loops: CDR1 SGHAT, CDR2 FQNNGV. CDR3 DNA, as far as it was read: TGTGCCAGCAGCTTAGTCGGCGGTAGCACAGATACG. It yields the protein CASSLVGGSTDT. The entire CDR3 is CASSLVGGSTDTQYF.

On this clone itself: With the read ending 3 residues before the CDR3 end, the germline J gene is used to fill in that end. The J gene is TRBJ1-4, the V gene TRBV7-6; perhaps TRBD1 as D (6 bases). The germline CDR1 and CDR2 sequences are SGHVS and FNYEAQ. This CDR3 is built from 18 residues. CDR3 DNA, as far as it was read: TGTGCCAGCAGCTTAGAGTCGCAGGGGAACTCCTATAATTCACCA. This encodes CASSLESQGNSYNSP. The full CDR3 protein reads CASSLESQGNSYNSPLFF. The whole variable domain, filled in from reference TRBV7-6 and TRBJ1-4, reads GAGVSQSPRYKVTKRGQDVALRCDPISGHVSLYWYRQALGQGPEFLTYFNYEAQQDKSGLPNDRFSAERPEGSISTLTIQRTEQRDSAMYRCASSLESQGNSYNSPLFFGSGTQLSVL.

This clone was counted between two and nine times. The read stops 3 residues short of the end of the CDR3; the missing end is completed from the germline J gene. The chain has TRBV19 and TRBJ2-1; possible D gene TRBD1, 5 bases. CDR1 is LNHDA and CDR2 is SQIVND in the germline V gene (reference sequence). The CDR3 runs to 15 residues. The ends were cut back, 5 bases at V and 2 bases at J, with 13 bases in the middle. The covered CDR3 bases are TGTGCCAGTAGTCTCTCCAGGGCCACCTACAATGAG. The encoded protein is CASSLSRATYNE. The full CDR3 is CASSLSRATYNEQFF.

This clone was seen a handful of times. From the germline J gene comes the end of the CDR3, since the read stops 3 residues before it. The chain links TRBV10-2 to TRBJ1-5; TRBD1 matches 9 bases. Trimming took 5 bases from V and 2 from J; bases not matched to a gene: 4. The CDR3 totals 15 residues. Germline V gene sequence: CDR1 WSHSY, CDR2 SAAADI. CDR3 residues: CASSRTGEGNQPQHF. The part of the CDR3 DNA that was read is TGCGCCAGCAGTCGGACAGGGGAAGGCAATCAGCCC.

This clone was observed many times. Coverage ceases 3 residues before the CDR3 finishes, and the germline J gene fills in the end. The chain carries TRBV28 and TRBJ2-7; 8 nucleotides line up with TRBD1. Germline V gene data show CDR1 as MDHEN and CDR2 as SYDVKM. The CDR3 extends over 12 amino acids. Unmatched junction bases numbered 2, after V lost 8 bases and J lost 2 bases. The sequenced CDR3 bases are TGTGCCAGCTCGGACAGGGCCTACGAG. Translated: CASSDRAYE. From start to end, the CDR3 is CASSDRAYEQYF.

This clone was counted ten times or more. Coverage ceases 3 residues before the CDR3 finishes, and the germline J gene fills in the end. The J gene is TRBJ1-2, the V gene TRBV7-9, with 7 bases lining up with TRBD1. CDR1 is SEHNR and CDR2 is FQNEAQ in the germline V gene (reference sequence). The V gene end was trimmed by 5 bases and the J gene end by 6 bases; junction bases not matched to a gene: 9. This CDR3 spans 14 amino acids. The CDR3 bases that were read are TGTGCCAGCAGCACAGACCGGGACAGCCATGGC. This gives the protein CASSTDRDSHG. The CDR3 as a whole reads CASSTDRDSHGYTF.

The sample holds many counts of this clone. From the germline J gene comes the end of the CDR3, since the read stops 3 residues before it. The chain carries TRBV27 and TRBJ1-2; perhaps TRBD1 as D (5 bases). The CDR3 has 14 amino acids. CDR1 and CDR2 from the germline V gene are MNHEY and SMNVEV (reference sequence). The CDR3: CASSLGGAEIRYTF. The sequenced CDR3 bases are TGTGCCAGCAGTTTGGGGGGAGCCGAAATTCGC.

This clone was counted ten times or more. The CDR3 end lies 3 residues beyond the end of the read and is filled in from the germline J gene. The rearrangement links TRBV18 to TRBJ2-1; 7 bases fit TRBD2. Germline CDR1 reads KGHSH; CDR2 reads LQKENI. This CDR3 contains 15 residues. Unmatched junction bases numbered 4, after V lost 5 bases and J lost 0 bases. CDR3 residues: CASSIAGASYNEQFF. The sequenced part of the CDR3 DNA is TGTGCCAGCTCAATCGCGGGAGCCTCCTACAATGAG.

On this clone: Read sequence stops 3 residues before the CDR3 end, and the germline J gene provides the missing end. The chain has TRBV29-1 and TRBJ1-4; 7 bases align to TRBD1. V lost 7 bases and J lost 7; bases outside the gene matches: 12. Germline CDR1 is SQVTM and CDR2 is ANQGSEA. The CDR3 consists of 14 residues. The DNA read from the CDR3 is TGCAGCGGAATGGATACAGGGGCTGCTGAAAAA. Translating gives CSGMDTGAAEK. The entire CDR3 sequence reads CSGMDTGAAEKLFF.

This clone came up many times. The CDR3 goes on 3 residues after the read ends, and that part is filled in from the germline J gene. V and J are TRBV20-1 and TRBJ1-5, with TRBD1 matching 8 bases. J was trimmed by 0 bases and V by 2 bases; bases with no gene match: 3. Germline V gives CDR1 DFQATT, CDR2 SNEGSKA (reference sequence). The CDR3 runs 15 residues. CDR3 region: CSARMGQASNQPQHF. The sequenced part of the CDR3 DNA is TGCAGTGCTAGAATGGGACAGGCTAGCAATCAGCCC.

This clone was counted ten times or more. Read sequence stops 3 residues before the CDR3 end, and the germline J gene provides the missing end. This chain uses TRBV7-8 with TRBJ1-2, with TRBD1 identical over 9 bases. CDR1 SGHVS and CDR2 FQNEAQ come from the germline V gene. V lost 0 bases to trimming and J lost 3 bases; unmatched junction nucleotides: 5. The CDR3 length is 16 residues. Here the CDR3 reads CASSLAAGTGYYGYTF. The sequenced CDR3 bases are TGTGCCAGCAGCTTAGCGGCTGGGACAGGGTACTATGGC.

This clone was observed a few times. The CDR3 here is CSVEETGDSGNTIYF. The sequenced CDR3 bases are TGCAGCGTTGAAGAAACAGGGGATTCTGGAAACACC. The chain employs TRBV29-1 and TRBJ1-3, with TRBD1 matching 7 bases. The read ends 3 residues early relative to the CDR3; the germline J gene fills the gap. CDR3 length equals 15 residues. Germline V CDR1 and CDR2: SQVTM, ANQGSEA. V shed 0 bases, J shed 1 base, and the junction held 3 bases outside the gene matches. The entire variable domain, with the rest obtained from reference TRBV29-1 and TRBJ1-3, is as follows: SAVISQKPSRDICQRGTSLTIQCQVDSQVTMMFWYRQQPGQSLTLIATANQGSEATYESGFVIDKFPISRPNLTFSTLTVSNMSPEDSSIYLCSVEETGDSGNTIYFGEGSWLTVV.

This clone was recorded many times. The read stops 3 residues short of the end of the CDR3; the missing end is completed from the germline J gene. The chain combines TRBV19 with TRBJ2-5; 8 nucleotides line up with TRBD1. Trimming at V came to 4 bases and at J to 5 bases, leaving 6 bases not matched to a gene. This CDR3 region has 14 residues. CDR1 is LNHDA, CDR2 SQIVND, per germline (reference sequence). Incomplete CDR3 DNA: TGTGCCAGTAGTACCACAGGGGGTCGGGAGACC. The encoded protein is CASSTTGGRET. The whole CDR3 region reads CASSTTGGRETQYF.

This clone was found many times. The sequenced fragment ends 3 residues before the CDR3 boundary, so the rest is inferred from the germline J gene. The chain links TRBV29-1 to TRBJ2-1; a possible D gene is TRBD2 (6 bases). V was shortened by 3 bases and J by 4 bases, with 10 bases between the two germline ends. The V gene's germline CDR1 is SQVTM and CDR2 ANQGSEA. This CDR3 comprises 13 residues. The CDR3 bases that were read are TGCAGCGTTGAGGGGACTGTGTACAATGAG. Translating it yields CSVEGTVYNE. The complete CDR3 protein is CSVEGTVYNEQFF.

This clone was detected ten times or more. Read coverage stops 3 residues before the CDR3 terminus; the germline J gene supplies the remainder. This sequence joins TRBV7-2 and TRBJ2-5; possible D gene TRBD2, 5 bases. The germline V gene encodes CDR1 SGHTA and CDR2 FQGNSA. Trimming removed 5 bases from V and 2 bases from J, with 15 bases in between. The CDR3 is 15 residues long. The DNA read from the CDR3 is TGTGCCAGCAGCGGCCCCGACCCGGGGCAAGAGACC. It yields the protein CASSGPDPGQET. The full CDR3 is CASSGPDPGQETQYF.

This clone was counted only a few times. The sequence runs out 3 residues before the end of the CDR3; the remainder is reconstructed from the germline J gene. This CDR3 is also generated by other DNA sequences in the sample. The chain couples TRBV7-2 to TRBJ1-2; TRBD1 matches at 8 bases. Germline CDR1 and CDR2: SGHTA and FQGNSA. The CDR3 extends over 14 amino acids. The DNA read from the CDR3 is TGTGCCAGCAGCTTAGTGGGACAGGTTTTAGGC. Translating gives CASSLVGQVLG. The full-length CDR3 reads as CASSLVGQVLGYTF.

Regarding this clone: Sequencing ends 3 residues short of the CDR3 end; the germline J gene provides the rest. This chain links TRBV20-1 with TRBJ2-3; 7 bases fit TRBD1. V shed 0 bases and J 2 bases; nucleotides not matched to a gene: 2. The CDR3 spans 14 residues. Germline V gene sequence: CDR1 DFQATT, CDR2 SNEGSKA (reference sequence). The sequenced part of the CDR3 DNA is TGCAGTGCTAGAGAAAGGGGGCACACAGATACG. This codes for CSARERGHTDT. The whole CDR3 region reads CSARERGHTDTQYF.

This clone was seen repeatedly, ten times or more. The sequence runs out 3 residues before the end of the CDR3; the remainder is reconstructed from the germline J gene. J is TRBJ1-3 and V is TRBV19; D is perhaps TRBD1 (5 bases). CDR3 length: 13 amino acids. CDR1 is LNHDA and CDR2 is SQIVND in the germline V gene (reference sequence). V gave up 10 bases and J gave up 3 bases, with 13 bases separating them. CDR3 sequence: CATGGLSGNTIYF. The CDR3 bases that were read are TGTGCCACCGGGGGTCTAAGTGGAAACACC.

At least ten counts were recorded for this clone. Mismatch with germline at one junction end may stem from a read error. The read terminates 3 residues before the CDR3 end, so the remaining end is supplied by the germline J gene. The chain uses TRBV4-2 and TRBJ1-5; 7 nucleotides align to TRBD1. The CDR3 length is 15 residues. From germline, CDR1 is LGHNA and CDR2 YNFKEQ. Here the CDR3 reads CASSQDRASNQPQHF. CDR3 bases read: TGCGCCAGCAGCCAAGACAGGGCTAGCAATCAGCCC.

This clone has ten or more counts. The read ends 3 residues before the CDR3 terminus; that terminus is restored from the germline J gene. J is TRBJ2-1 and V is TRBV7-6; D is perhaps TRBD1 (5 bases). V lost 4 bases and J 6 bases, leaving 10 bases between the germline ends. Germline CDR1 reads SGHVS; CDR2 reads FNYEAQ. The CDR3 is 13 amino acids. The CDR3 sequence: CASSWGWVNEQFF. CDR3 DNA, as far as it was read: TGTGCCAGCAGCTGGGGCTGGGTCAATGAG.

This clone showed up many times. The read stops 3 residues short of the end of the CDR3; the missing end is completed from the germline J gene. This chain connects TRBV7-6 to TRBJ1-1, with D possibly TRBD1 on 6 matching bases. The germline V and J ends were trimmed by 4 bases and 1 base, with 7 bases remaining between them. The CDR3 has 13 residues. Germline-derived CDR1 and CDR2 are SGHVS and FNYEAQ. The CDR3 bases that were read are TGTGCCAGCAGCTCGGGACAGAACACTGAA. This gives the protein CASSSGQNTE. The full CDR3 sequence reads CASSSGQNTEAFF.

There are many counts of this clone. Read coverage stops 3 residues before the CDR3 terminus; the germline J gene supplies the remainder. The chain joins TRBV5-4 to TRBJ2-1, with 9 bases aligning to TRBD2. Per the germline V gene, CDR1 is SGHNT and CDR2 is YYREEE (reference sequence). V was pared by 1 base and J by 6 bases, with 5 bases of the junction left unmatched. This CDR3 has 15 residues. CDR3 region: CASSLQRGAFNEQFF. The part of the CDR3 DNA that was read is TGTGCCAGCAGCTTGCAGCGGGGGGCGTTCAATGAG.

This clone was detected only a few times. The observed sequence ends 3 residues before the CDR3 terminus, with the missing tail filled in from the germline J gene. This chain connects TRBV6-2 or TRBV6-3 to TRBJ2-1, with 8 bases lining up with TRBD2. CDR1 and CDR2 from the germline V gene are MNHEY and SVGEGT. This CDR3 is built from 14 residues. The V gene end was trimmed by 4 bases and the J gene end by 9 bases; junction bases not matched to a gene: 8. The CDR3 bases that were read are TGTGCCAGCAGTTCCGGGACTAGTAGAGGTGAG. This sequence encodes CASSSGTSRGE. The complete CDR3 protein is CASSSGTSRGEQFF.

This clone has at least ten counts. The CDR3 goes on 3 residues after the read ends, and that part is filled in from the germline J gene. The rearrangement uses TRBV20-1 and TRBJ2-3, with TRBD2 matching over 12 bases. Germline V CDR1 and CDR2: DFQATT, SNEGSKA (reference sequence). CDR3 size: 14 residues. V lost 5 bases to trimming and J lost 4 bases; unmatched junction nucleotides: 4. CDR3 loop: CSAPSGGASDTQYF. The CDR3 bases that were read are TGCAGTGCTCCTAGCGGGGGGGCTTCAGATACG.

A remark on this clone: The read comes to an end 3 residues before the CDR3 does, leaving the germline J gene to fill in the end. The genes are TRBV7-9 and TRBJ1-1; 7 nucleotides match TRBD1. V lost 3 bases and J lost 3; bases outside the gene matches: 4. Germline V gene sequence: CDR1 SEHNR, CDR2 FQNEAQ (reference sequence). The CDR3 spans 14 residues. CDR3 DNA (partial): TGTGCCAGCAGCTTCGGACAGGCGGACACTGAA. Translation: CASSFGQADTE. The entire CDR3 sequence reads CASSFGQADTEAFF.

The table lists this clone with a few counts. The DNA ends 3 residues before the CDR3 does, and the rest of the CDR3 is filled in from the germline J gene. The genes are TRBV7-9 and TRBJ1-1; maybe TRBD1 (6 bases). Germline loops: CDR1 SEHNR, CDR2 FQNEAQ (reference sequence). V was pared by 4 bases and J by 3 bases, with 12 bases between. CDR3 length equals 14 residues. The CDR3 loop reads CASSSQGGHTEAFF. The sequenced CDR3 bases are TGTGCCAGCAGCTCACAGGGAGGGCACACTGAA.

This clone came up many times. The read falls 3 residues short of the CDR3 end, and the missing part is taken from the germline J gene. The chain links TRBV12-3 or TRBV12-4 to TRBJ1-2; a possible D gene is TRBD1 (5 bases). V shed 3 bases and J shed 7 bases, with 9 bases lying between them. The CDR3 is 12 amino acids. The part of the CDR3 DNA that was read is TGTGCCAGCAGTTTGGGGGGGACTGGC. Its translation is CASSLGGTG. The full CDR3 is CASSLGGTGYTF.